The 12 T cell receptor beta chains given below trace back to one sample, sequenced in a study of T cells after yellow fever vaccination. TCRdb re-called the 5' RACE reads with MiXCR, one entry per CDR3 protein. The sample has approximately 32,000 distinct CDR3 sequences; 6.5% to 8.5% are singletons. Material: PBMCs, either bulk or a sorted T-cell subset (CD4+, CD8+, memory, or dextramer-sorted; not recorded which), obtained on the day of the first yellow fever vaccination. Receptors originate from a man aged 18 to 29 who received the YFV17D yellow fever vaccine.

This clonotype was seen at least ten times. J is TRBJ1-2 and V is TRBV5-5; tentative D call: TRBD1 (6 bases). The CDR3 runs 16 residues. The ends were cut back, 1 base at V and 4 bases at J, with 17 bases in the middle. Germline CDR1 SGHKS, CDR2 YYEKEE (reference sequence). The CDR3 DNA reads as TGTGCCAGCAGCTTGACCTACAGGGCTTCGGCCTATGGCTACACCTTC. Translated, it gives CASSLTYRASAYGYTF.

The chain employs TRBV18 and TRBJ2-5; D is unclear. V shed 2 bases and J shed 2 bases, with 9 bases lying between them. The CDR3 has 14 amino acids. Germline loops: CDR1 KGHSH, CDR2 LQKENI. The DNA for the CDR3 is TGTGCCAGCTCACCAGGGGTTCAGCAAGAGACCCAGTACTTC. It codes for CASSPGVQQETQYF.

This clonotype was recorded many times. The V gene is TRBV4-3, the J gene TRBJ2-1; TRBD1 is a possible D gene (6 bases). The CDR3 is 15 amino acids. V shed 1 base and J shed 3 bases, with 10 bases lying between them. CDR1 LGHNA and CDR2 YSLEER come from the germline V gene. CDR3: CASSQGAGVYNEQFF. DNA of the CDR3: TGCGCCAGCAGCCAAGGGGCAGGGGTCTACAATGAGCAGTTCTTC.

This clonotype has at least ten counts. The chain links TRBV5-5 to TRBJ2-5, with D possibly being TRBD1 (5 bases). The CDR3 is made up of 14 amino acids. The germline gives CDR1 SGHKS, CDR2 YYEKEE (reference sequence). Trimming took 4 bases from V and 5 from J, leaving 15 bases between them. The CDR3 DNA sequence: TGTGCCAGCAGCCAAAATCAGGGCTGGGAGACCCAGTACTTC. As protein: CASSQNQGWETQYF.

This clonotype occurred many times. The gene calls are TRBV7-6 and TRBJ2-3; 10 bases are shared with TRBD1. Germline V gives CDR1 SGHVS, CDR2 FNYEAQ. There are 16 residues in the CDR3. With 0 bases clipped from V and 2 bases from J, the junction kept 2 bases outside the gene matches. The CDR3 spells CASSLAGTGATDTQYF. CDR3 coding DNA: TGTGCCAGCAGCTTAGCGGGGACAGGGGCCACAGATACGCAGTATTTT.

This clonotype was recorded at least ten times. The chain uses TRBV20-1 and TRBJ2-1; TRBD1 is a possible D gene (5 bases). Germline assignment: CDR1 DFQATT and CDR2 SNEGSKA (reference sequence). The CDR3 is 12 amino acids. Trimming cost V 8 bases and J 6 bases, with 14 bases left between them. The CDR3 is CSLLGVINEQFF. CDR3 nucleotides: TGCAGTCTGTTAGGGGTTATCAATGAGCAGTTCTTC.

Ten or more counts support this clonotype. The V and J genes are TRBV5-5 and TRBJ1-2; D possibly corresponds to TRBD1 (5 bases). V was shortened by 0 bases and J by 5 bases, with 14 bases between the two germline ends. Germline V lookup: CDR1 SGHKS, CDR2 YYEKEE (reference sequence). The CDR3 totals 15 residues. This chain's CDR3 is CASSLDGTRNYGYTF. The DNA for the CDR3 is TGTGCCAGCAGCTTGGACGGGACCCGGAATTATGGCTACACCTTC.

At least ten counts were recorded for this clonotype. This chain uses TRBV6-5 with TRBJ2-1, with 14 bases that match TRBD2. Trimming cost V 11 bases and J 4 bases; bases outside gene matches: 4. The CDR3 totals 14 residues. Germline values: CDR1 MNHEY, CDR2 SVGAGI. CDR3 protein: CALGLAGGYNEQFF. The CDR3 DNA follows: TGTGCCTTAGGACTAGCGGGGGGTTACAATGAGCAGTTCTTC.

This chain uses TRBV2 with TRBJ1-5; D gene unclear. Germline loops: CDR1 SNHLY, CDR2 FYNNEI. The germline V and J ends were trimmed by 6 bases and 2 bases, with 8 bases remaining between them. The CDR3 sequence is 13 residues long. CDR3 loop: CASRTEGNQPQHF. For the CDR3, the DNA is TGTGCCAGCAGAACGGAGGGCAATCAGCCCCAGCATTTT.

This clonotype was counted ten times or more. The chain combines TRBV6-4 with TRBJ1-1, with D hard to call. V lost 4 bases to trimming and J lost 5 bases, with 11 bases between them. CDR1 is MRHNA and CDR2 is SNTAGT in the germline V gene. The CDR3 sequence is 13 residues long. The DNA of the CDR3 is TGTGCCAGCAGTGTTGGGGTGGGGACTGAAGCTTTCTTT. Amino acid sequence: CASSVGVGTEAFF.

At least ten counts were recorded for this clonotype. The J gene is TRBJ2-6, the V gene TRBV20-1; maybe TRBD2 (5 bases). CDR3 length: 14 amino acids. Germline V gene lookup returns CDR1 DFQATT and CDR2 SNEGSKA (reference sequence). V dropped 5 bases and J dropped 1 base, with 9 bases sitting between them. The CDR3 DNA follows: TGCAGTGCTCCTACTAGGTCTGGGGCCAACGTCCTGACTTTC. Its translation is CSAPTRSGANVLTF.

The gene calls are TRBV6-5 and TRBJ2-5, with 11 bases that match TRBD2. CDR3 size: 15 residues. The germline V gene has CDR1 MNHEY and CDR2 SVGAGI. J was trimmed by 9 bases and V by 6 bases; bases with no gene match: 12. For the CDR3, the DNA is TGTGCCAGCAGCCTTAGCGGGGGGGGTCGAGGGGCCCAGTACTTC. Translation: CASSLSGGGRGAQYF.